The clone carrying this T cell receptor beta chain was found once. TCRdb reprocessed the 5' RACE reads via MiXCR and lists one record per CDR3 protein. Seen here are approximately 1.8 million distinct CDR3 sequences, roughly a third observed once, and the top ten hold around 0.3%. This specimen belongs to a study of identical twins. The CDR3 is 15 residues long. Trimming stripped 3 bases from V and 0 bases from J, with 12 bases between. Germline assignment: CDR1 MDHEN and CDR2 SYDVKM. Input material: cord blood. The clonotype was recovered from a newborn girl in good health. V gene TRBV28 combines with J gene TRBJ2-7; possibly TRBD1 or TRBD2 for D (5 bases each). This CDR3 reads CASSFPGRASYEQYF. Written as DNA, the CDR3 is TGTGCCAGCAGTTTCCCAGGGAGAGCCTCCTACGAGCAGTACTTC.